The clone carrying this TCR beta chain has more than one count but fewer than ten. The antigen is not known. TCRdb keeps only in-frame clones here, not all; method: immunoSEQ multiplex PCR. The table has tens of thousands of clones, around 68% seen once. After expansion with viral peptide pools in the ViraFEST assay, antigen-specific CD4+ T cells were sequenced. After more than 8 days in culture, the CD4+ T cells were isolated. Nucleocapsid antibodies stayed negative before and after vaccination, showing no earlier SARS-CoV-2 infection. At days 3 and 7, half of the medium was exchanged for IL-2 medium. These data originate in a study of vaccination effects on CD4 cells after COVID-19. Background on the study: Two doses of BNT162b2 or mRNA-1273 vaccine were administered to participants.

J gave up 8 bases and V 5 bases, and 14 bases lay outside the gene matches. This CDR3 has 15 amino acids. CDR1 and CDR2 (germline): SGHTA, FQGNSA. Study results and limitations: Marked clonal contraction of both clone types appeared late after vaccination.

This clonotype was sampled from a human donor who received a COVID-19 vaccine. The chain joins TRBV7-2 to TRBJ1-2, with TRBD1 identical over 7 bases. Sequences were derived from CD4+ T cells from PBMCs cultured with HCoV-OC43 spike peptides, sampled before COVID-19 vaccination. Subset indicated: HCoV-OC43 spike overlapping peptide pool stimulation. This chain's CDR3 is CASSPYRTHRGGYTF. CDR3 bases: TGTGCCAGCAGCCCCTATCGGACTCACAGGGGAGGCTACACCTTC.